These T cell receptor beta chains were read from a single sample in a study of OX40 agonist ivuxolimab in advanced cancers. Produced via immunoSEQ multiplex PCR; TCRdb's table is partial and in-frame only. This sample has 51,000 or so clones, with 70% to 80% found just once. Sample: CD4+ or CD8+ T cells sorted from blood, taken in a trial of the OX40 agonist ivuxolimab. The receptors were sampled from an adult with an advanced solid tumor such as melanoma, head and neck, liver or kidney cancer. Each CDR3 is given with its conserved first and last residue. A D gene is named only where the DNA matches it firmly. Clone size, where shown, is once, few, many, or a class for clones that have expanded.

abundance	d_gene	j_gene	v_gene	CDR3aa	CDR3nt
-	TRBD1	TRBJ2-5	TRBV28	CASASPSGGRETQYF	TGTGCCAGCGCCTCACCCTCAGGGGGTCGAGAGACCCAGTACTTC
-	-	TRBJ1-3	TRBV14	CASSPRIYGNTIYF	TGTGCCAGCAGCCCAAGAATTTACGGAAACACCATATATTTT
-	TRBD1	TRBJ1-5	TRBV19	CASSTPGQGTQPQHF	TGTGCCAGTAGTACCCCGGGACAGGGAACTCAGCCCCAGCATTTT
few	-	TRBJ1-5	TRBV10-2	CASSESGVNQPQHF	TGCGCCAGCAGTGAGTCAGGGGTCAATCAGCCCCAGCATTTT
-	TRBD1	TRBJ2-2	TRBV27	CASSSGTGGWGGELFF	TGTGCCAGCAGTTCGGGGACAGGGGGTTGGGGGGGGGAGCTGTTTTTT
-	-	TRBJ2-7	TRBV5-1	CASRQDSSEQYF	TGCGCCAGCAGACAAGACAGTTCCGAGCAGTACTTC
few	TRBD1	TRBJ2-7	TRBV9	CASSQGTGVPYEQYF	TGTGCCAGCAGCCAAGGGACAGGGGTCCCCTACGAGCAGTACTTC
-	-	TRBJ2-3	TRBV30	CASHPETDTQYF	TGTGCCTCCCACCCGGAGACCGATACGCAGTATTTT
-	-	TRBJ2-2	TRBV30	CAWSPGAGELFF	TGTGCCTGGAGTCCTGGGGCCGGGGAGCTGTTTTTT
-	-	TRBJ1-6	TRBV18	CASSRDKGENSPLHF	TGTGCCAGCTCACGGGACAAGGGGGAAAATTCACCCCTCCACTTT
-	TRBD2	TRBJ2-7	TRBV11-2	CASSPGTTIREQYF	TGTGCCAGCAGTCCCGGGACTACCATACGAGAGCAGTACTTC
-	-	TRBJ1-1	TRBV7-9	CASSLVLGMNTEAFF	TGTGCCAGCAGCTTAGTGTTAGGGATGAACACTGAAGCTTTCTTT
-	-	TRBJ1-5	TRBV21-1	CASTHRDTFPLTAQHF	TGTGCCAGCACCCACCGGGACACCTTCCCTCTTACGGCCCAGCATTTT
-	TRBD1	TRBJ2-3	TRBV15	CATSRDRTGVDTQYF	TGTGCCACCAGCAGAGATCGGACAGGTGTGGATACGCAGTATTTT
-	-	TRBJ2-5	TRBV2	CASGRQAQETQYF	TGTGCCAGCGGAAGACAGGCTCAAGAGACCCAGTACTTC
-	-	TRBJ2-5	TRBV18	CASSSPWTQYF	TGTGCCAGCTCTTCCCCCTGGACCCAGTACTTC
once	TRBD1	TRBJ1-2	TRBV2	CASAGGDTGEGYGYTF	TGTGCCAGCGCTGGGGGCGACACAGGGGAGGGCTATGGCTACACCTTC
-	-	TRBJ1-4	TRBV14	CASSNRYREKLFF	TGTGCCAGCAGCAATAGATATCGTGAAAAACTGTTTTTT